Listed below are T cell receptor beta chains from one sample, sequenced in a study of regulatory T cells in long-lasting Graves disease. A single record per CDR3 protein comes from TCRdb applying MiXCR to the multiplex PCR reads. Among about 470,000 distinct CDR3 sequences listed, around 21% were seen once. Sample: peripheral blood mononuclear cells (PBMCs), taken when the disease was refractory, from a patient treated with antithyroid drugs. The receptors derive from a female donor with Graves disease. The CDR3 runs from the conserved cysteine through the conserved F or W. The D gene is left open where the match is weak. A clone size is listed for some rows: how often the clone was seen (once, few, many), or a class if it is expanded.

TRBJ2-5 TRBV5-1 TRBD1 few CASSGGQEMPQETQYF TGCGCCAGCAGCGGAGGACAGGAAATGCCTCAAGAGACCCAGTACTTC
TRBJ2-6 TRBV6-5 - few CASSYIARGGANVLTF TGTGCCAGCAGTTACATAGCCAGGGGTGGGGCCAACGTCCTGACTTTC
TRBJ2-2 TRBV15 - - CATSRGRPALGGELSF TGTGCCACCAGCAGAGGCAGACCAGCTCTGGGCGGGGAGCTGTCTTTT
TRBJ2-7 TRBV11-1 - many CASSSQQGSYEQYF TGTGCCAGCAGCTCCCAACAGGGATCCTACGAGCAGTACTTC
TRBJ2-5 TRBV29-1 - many CSVEGFRGPVLQETQYF TGCAGCGTTGAGGGCTTCCGGGGGCCTGTCCTCCAAGAGACCCAGTACTTC
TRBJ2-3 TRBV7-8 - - CASSPLDPRADTQYF TGTGCCAGCAGCCCCCTGGACCCCCGGGCAGATACGCAGTATTTT
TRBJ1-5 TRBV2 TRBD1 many CASIWDREEVSSFSNQPQHF TGTGCCAGCATCTGGGACAGGGAAGAAGTCTCCAGCTTTAGCAATCAGCCCCAGCATTTT
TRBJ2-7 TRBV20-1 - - CSALPLGVSYEQYF TGCAGTGCTCTTCCTCTAGGGGTTTCCTACGAGCAGTACTTC
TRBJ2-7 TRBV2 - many CASKPLAGEQYF TGTGCCAGCAAGCCACTAGCAGGCGAGCAGTACTTC
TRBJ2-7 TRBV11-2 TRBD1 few CASSKRTGEAYEQYF TGTGCCAGCAGCAAACGGACAGGGGAGGCCTACGAGCAGTACTTC
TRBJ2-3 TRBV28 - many CASSSYSGPYF TGTGCCAGCAGTTCCTACAGCGGCCCGTATTTT
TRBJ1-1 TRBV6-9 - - CASSYVAVNTEAFF TGTGCCAGCAGTTACGTTGCAGTGAACACTGAAGCTTTCTTT
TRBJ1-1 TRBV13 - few CASTLGLPDTEAFF TGTGCCAGCACGTTAGGGTTGCCGGACACTGAAGCTTTCTTT
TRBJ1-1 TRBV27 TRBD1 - CASSFSTGGTEAFF TGTGCCAGCAGTTTTAGCACAGGGGGCACTGAAGCTTTCTTT
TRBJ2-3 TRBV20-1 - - CSASLSDTQYF TGCAGTGCTAGCCTTTCAGATACGCAGTATTTT
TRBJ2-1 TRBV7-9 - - CASSSPGVGLSNEQFF TGTGCCAGCAGCTCCCCGGGTGTGGGATTGAGCAATGAGCAGTTCTTC
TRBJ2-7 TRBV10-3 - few CATRSRDEVYF TGTGCCACCCGCTCCCGGGACGAAGTGTACTTC
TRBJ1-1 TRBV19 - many CASSVAGNTEAFF TGTGCCAGCAGCGTAGCCGGGAACACTGAAGCTTTCTTT
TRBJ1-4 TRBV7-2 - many CASSSHLANEKLFF TGTGCCAGCAGCTCCCACTTGGCGAATGAAAAACTGTTTTTT
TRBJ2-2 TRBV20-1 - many CSATGIANTGELFF TGCAGTGCTACGGGGATTGCGAACACCGGGGAGCTGTTTTTT
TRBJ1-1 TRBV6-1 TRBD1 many CASSEVGTVNTEAFF TGTGCCAGCAGTGAAGTAGGGACAGTGAACACTGAAGCTTTCTTT
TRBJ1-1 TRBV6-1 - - CAISENGGTTEAFF TGTGCCATCAGTGAAAACGGGGGGACCACTGAAGCTTTCTTT
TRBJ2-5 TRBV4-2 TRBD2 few CASSQDIAGVGETQYF TGTGCCAGCAGCCAAGATATAGCGGGAGTAGGGGAGACCCAGTACTTC
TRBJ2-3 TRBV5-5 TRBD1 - CASFFTGGRNTQYF TGTGCCAGCTTTTTTACAGGGGGAAGGAATACGCAGTATTTT
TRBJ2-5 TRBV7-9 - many CASSAGEQETQYF TGTGCCAGCAGCGCAGGCGAACAAGAGACCCAGTACTTC
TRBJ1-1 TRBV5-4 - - CASSPTGRRVTEAFF TGTGCCAGCAGTCCTACCGGACGGAGGGTAACTGAAGCTTTCTTT
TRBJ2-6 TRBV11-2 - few CASSLARNSGANVLTF TGTGCCAGCAGCTTAGCGCGGAACTCTGGGGCCAACGTCCTGACTTTC
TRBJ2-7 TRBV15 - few CATSRNVDSSYEQYF TGTGCCACCAGCAGAAATGTGGACAGCTCCTACGAGCAGTACTTC
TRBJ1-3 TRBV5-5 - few CASSLGHPGGNTIYF TGTGCCAGCAGCTTGGGGCATCCAGGCGGAAACACCATATATTTT
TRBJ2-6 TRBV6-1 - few CASTGTPAWANVLTF TGTGCCAGCACTGGCACCCCCGCTTGGGCCAACGTCCTGACTTTC
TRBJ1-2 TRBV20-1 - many CSAALGLNYGYTF TGCAGTGCTGCCCTTGGCCTAAACTATGGCTACACCTTC
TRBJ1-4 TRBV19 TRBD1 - CASSKPTGGASKTNEKLFF TGTGCCAGTAGCAAACCGACAGGGGGCGCGTCGAAGACTAATGAAAAACTGTTTTTT
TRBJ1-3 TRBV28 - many CASSIRPSGNTIYF TGTGCCAGCAGCATCCGACCCTCTGGAAACACCATATATTTT
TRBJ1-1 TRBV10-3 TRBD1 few CAISTDRGGTEAFF TGTGCCATCAGTACGGACAGGGGAGGGACTGAAGCTTTCTTT
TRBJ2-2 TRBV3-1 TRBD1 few CASSHLRRTGAGELFF TGTGCCAGCAGCCATCTCCGCCGGACAGGGGCCGGGGAGCTGTTTTTT
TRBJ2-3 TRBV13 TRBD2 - CASSLQTSAAQYF TGTGCCAGCAGCTTGCAAACTAGCGCAGCGCAGTATTTT
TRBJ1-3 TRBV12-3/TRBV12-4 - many CASSFTEGNTIYF TGTGCCAGCAGTTTTACAGAGGGAAACACCATATATTTT
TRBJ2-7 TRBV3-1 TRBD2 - CASSQATSGRGEQYF TGTGCCAGCAGCCAAGCCACTAGCGGGAGGGGCGAGCAGTACTTC
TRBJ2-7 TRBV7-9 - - CASSGSGGRSYEQYF TGTGCCAGCAGCGGGAGTGGGGGGAGGTCCTACGAGCAGTACTTC